This T cell receptor beta chain stems from a study of cytomegalovirus exposure and HLA in healthy donors (dated by TCRdb to the late 2010s). In terms of the full investigation: An earlier analysis of approximately 640 of the donors reported 250 to 300 Gb of sequence data and 100 million to 140 million unique TCR beta sequences from roughly 180 million T cells. HLA typing included class I and class II loci at four-digit resolution. The study used immunosequencing to profile the T cell repertoires of several hundred subjects and linked those repertoires to cytomegalovirus serostatus. High-throughput TCR immunosequencing, statistical association of individual TCRs with disease status, and machine learning were combined to predict cytomegalovirus infection status. In the later analysis, no new phenotypic data were used to find candidate immune exposures; instead, reliance was placed on TCR beta sequences and their occurrence across donors. A later analysis re-analyzed previously published TCR beta repertoires from 666 donors and added high-resolution HLA genotyping to study TCR occurrence patterns. Roughly five DR-DQ haplotypes were handled as single units for association and clustering, since linkage in the cohort was strong. An earlier analysis of approximately 630 of the donors applied high-throughput TCR beta sequencing to assess whether each TCR beta V gene segment acted as functional or pseudogenic. Besides the first cohort of around 670 subjects, a separate validation cohort made up of about 120 different subjects was used. Every repertoire in the discovery cohort had been generated on one and the same sequencing platform. The study aimed to test whether signatures of past pathogen exposure could be identified by cataloging public T cell receptors. In a later genetic analysis, genome-wide SNP genotypes for about 65% of the 666 donors were used, and that subset was treated as a discovery cohort. An early release covering about 600 HLA-typed donors comprised approximately 290 gigabases of sequencing data and 85 million to 100 million unique TCR sequences. Among almost 400 genotyped donors of the cohort, an average of 235,054 unique TCR beta nucleotide sequences were sequenced per donor, roughly a sixth of them non-productive. Donor age, sex, ethnicity and CMV serostatus were compiled alongside the repertoire data. Among the approximately 400 genotyped donors, around 81% belonged to the genetic ancestry cluster associated with self-reported Caucasian donors. Typing coverage varied by locus: roughly 629-640 donors for A, B, C, DRB1 and DQB1; approximately 560 for DQA1; approximately 570 for DPA1; approximately 450 for DPB1.

The cohort comprised some 730 healthy bone marrow donors. At the time of sampling, all cohort members were nominally healthy, though unrecorded immune exposures were likely present. The donor was CMV seropositive and was included in the group of 289 seropositive cohort members. Each donor provided a peripheral blood sample, and peripheral blood mononuclear cells were used for TCR beta sequencing. Genomic DNA was extracted from the blood cell samples with the Qiagen DNeasy Blood Extraction Kit. After removal of 3 bases from V and 3 bases from J, the junction retains 3 bases not matched to a gene. The CDR3, from cysteine to phenylalanine, totals 14 residues. Only the CDR3 region is kept as DNA, spanning 42 bases read in frame from base 1. CDR1 is given as MGHRA and CDR2 as YSYEKL, both from the germline V gene. The library was generated by the immunoSEQ multiplex PCR assay. For the multiplex PCR, a mixture combining 60 forward primers for TCR Vbeta segments and 13 reverse primers for TCR Jbeta segments was used. The CDR3 region of rearranged TCR beta genes was amplified from genomic DNA by a multiplex PCR assay. The Illumina HiSeq System was used to sequence the amplified TCR beta libraries as 87-base-pair reads. Regarding the original processing steps: A later analysis counted some 74 million unique TCR beta chains across the approximately 700 repertoires, and some 11 million of these chains were shared by at least two donors. A nearest-neighbor algorithm error-corrected the raw reads and collapsed the reads into unique sequences, merging closely related sequences to remove PCR and sequencing errors. To assign V, D and J gene segments, CDR3 sequences were aligned to IMGT reference sequences. Each retained sequence needed at least a six-nucleotide match to both a V gene segment and a J gene segment. A rearrangement counted as productive if the CDR3 had no stop codons and remained in frame with V and J, and every other rearrangement counted as non-productive. CDR3 was defined according to IMGT convention as the region running from the second conserved V-encoded cysteine to the conserved J-encoded phenylalanine. The earlier analysis of roughly 590 of the donors excluded any sequence lacking an unambiguous match to a single V gene segment. In an earlier analysis of more than 500 of the donors, a V segment was called functional when productive rearrangements were above 56.7%, and segregating when the standard deviation between donors exceeded 5%. A statistical classification framework was built to diagnose cytomegalovirus status from the catalog of TCR beta chain sequences. A later analysis assigned V and J genes by comparing TCR nucleotide sequences with IMGT/GENE-DB human TR gene sequences. The TCRdist pipeline was used in a later analysis to assign CDR3 sequences and most-parsimonious VDJ recombination scenarios. In a later analysis, each TCR beta chain was defined by its CDR3 amino acid sequence together with its V-gene family, and reads lacking a unique V-gene family were excluded. As a way to deal with suspected cross-contamination and a sequencing artifact, a later analysis dropped 450 to 600 nucleotide sequences that were highly shared and had low generation probability. For each public chain, a later analysis derived a clonal expansion index from normalized ranks of inferred template counts within each repertoire. In a later analysis, generation probabilities were computed with a VDJ recombination model fitted to out-of-frame rearrangements, and the resulting probabilities were checked against IGoR. A later analysis scored TCR-TCR, TCR-HLA and TCR-CMV co-occurrence with hypergeometric tests, applying a repertoire-size bias correction to TCR pairs. To estimate false discovery rates, a later analysis permuted the HLA or CMV assignments 20 times. A later analysis grouped co-occurring TCRs with DBSCAN, adding TCRdist sequence similarity when clustering within HLA-allele-positive subsets. Repertoires with fewer than 30,000 or more than 120,000 public chains, plus five repertoires with anomalous nucleotide sharing, were excluded from co-occurrence clustering. This immuneACCESS table, as held by TCRdb, lists in-frame sequences with V and J called but not all clones. Of the missing ones, under half trace to an unresolved V gene in checked studies; the others have no known cause. The DNA was the basis for D and trimming; V, J and clone size are from that table. Within this sample are tens of thousands of clones, with more than 65% of them counted one time only. Together, the top ten hold 9% to 14% of the sample.

Paper-wide results and their limitations: In an earlier analysis of around 500 of the donors, most TCR beta V segments appeared in productive rearrangements about 90% or about 30% of the time, broadly matching IMGT annotations. A later genetic analysis associated a missense DCLRE1C variant with V-gene and J-gene trimming of TCR beta chains, and an independent cohort replicated the association. In a later analysis, HLA-associated TCR beta chains were found to be more clonally expanded and to have lower generation probabilities than equally common non-associated chains. Sequencing depth was assumed to be roughly uniform across donors in the presence/absence analyses, though that assumption may not hold. While some public TCRs were present in many individuals, most TCR sequences turned up only very rarely across donors. A later analysis associated about 17,000 TCR beta sequences with specific HLA alleles at a false discovery rate of 0.05. Most CMV-associated TCR beta chains appeared to be HLA-restricted in a later analysis, and the HLA associations seemed to be driven largely by CMV exposure. CMV serostatus was the only immune exposure information available for the cohort. Compared with the approximately 600-donor mean, donors in an Asian-associated ancestry cluster had fewer N-insertions in productive TCRs, according to a later genetic analysis. Because counts were too low, seventeen rarely observed V segments, including chromosome 9 orphons, were excluded from the earlier analysis of several hundred of the donors. Because HLA typing was unavailable for some donors at each locus, only the typed subset was used in association tests. In a later analysis, the rate of TCR association differed among HLA loci, with DRB1 alleles having the most associated TCRs and HLA-C alleles having the fewest. Linkage disequilibrium might explain the correlated functional status among segregating V segments, but an unknown experimental factor could not be excluded. The authors suggested that the approach could potentially be generalized to other disease states and immunological phenotypes. The classifier was reported to diagnose cytomegalovirus status with high specificity and sensitivity in both the original cohort and the validation cohort. A few of the identified cytomegalovirus-associated TCR beta chains were confirmed in vitro to be specific for cytomegalovirus antigens. The 87-base-pair reads could not distinguish some IMGT-functional V segments, including TRBV6-2 and TRBV6-3, so those segments were excluded. A further reported finding was that TCR beta sequences accurately predicted the HLA-A and HLA-B alleles for most subjects in the first cohort. Only TCR beta chains were sequenced in this cohort, and the absence of alpha or paired-chain data limited detectable features. According to a later analysis, parvovirus B19, influenza, CMV and Epstein-Barr virus appeared linked to several top co-occurrence clusters. The study listed approximately 150 TCR beta chains as associated with cytomegalovirus. Assigning TCR associations to individual alleles was difficult when HLA alleles, especially DR and DQ, strongly co-occurred. A group of highly shared sequence variants was considered likely to be a technical artifact of the sequencing pipeline.

Comment on this clone: Its antigen remains unidentified. No base quality information exists; no much larger clone differs at one position.

The V gene is TRBV4-1 and the J gene is TRBJ2-3; 7 bases in the junction line up with TRBD1. Sequences were obtained from PBMCs. This receptor was obtained from a male donor in good health and CMV-seropositive. The CDR3 sequence is CASSHGQATDTQYF. The DNA sequence reads TGCGCCAGCAGCCATGGACAGGCAACAGATACGCAGTATTTT.